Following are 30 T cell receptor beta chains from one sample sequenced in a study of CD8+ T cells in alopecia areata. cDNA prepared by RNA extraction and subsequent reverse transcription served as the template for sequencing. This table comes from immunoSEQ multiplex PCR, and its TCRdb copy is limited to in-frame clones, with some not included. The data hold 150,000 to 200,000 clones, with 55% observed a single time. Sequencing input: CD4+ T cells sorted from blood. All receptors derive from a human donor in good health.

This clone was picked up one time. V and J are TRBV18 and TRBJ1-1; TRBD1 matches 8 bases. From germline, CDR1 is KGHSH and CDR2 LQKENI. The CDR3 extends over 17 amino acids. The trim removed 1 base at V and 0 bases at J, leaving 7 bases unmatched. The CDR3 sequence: CASSPLSRQGMNTEAFF. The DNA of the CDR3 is TGTGCCAGCTCACCACTCAGCCGACAGGGGATGAACACTGAAGCTTTCTTT.

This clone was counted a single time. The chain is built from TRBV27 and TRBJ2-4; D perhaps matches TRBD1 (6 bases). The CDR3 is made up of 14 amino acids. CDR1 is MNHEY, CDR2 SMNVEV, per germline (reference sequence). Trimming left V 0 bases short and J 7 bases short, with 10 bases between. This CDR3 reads CASSLSLQGNIQYF. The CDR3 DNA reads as TGTGCCAGCAGTTTATCCTTACAGGGTAACATTCAGTACTTC.

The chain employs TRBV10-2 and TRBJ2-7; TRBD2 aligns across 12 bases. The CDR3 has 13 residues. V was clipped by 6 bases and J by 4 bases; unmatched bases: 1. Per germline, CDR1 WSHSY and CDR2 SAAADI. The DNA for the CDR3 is TGCGCCAGCAGGCTAGCGGGAGGGTACGAGCAGTACTTC. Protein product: CASRLAGGYEQYF.

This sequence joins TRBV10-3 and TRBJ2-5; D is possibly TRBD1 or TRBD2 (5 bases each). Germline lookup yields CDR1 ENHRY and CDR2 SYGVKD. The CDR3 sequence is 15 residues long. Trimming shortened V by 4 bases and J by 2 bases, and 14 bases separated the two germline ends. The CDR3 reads CAISASDSGQETQYF. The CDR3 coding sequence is TGTGCCATCAGTGCCTCCGACAGCGGACAAGAGACCCAGTACTTC.

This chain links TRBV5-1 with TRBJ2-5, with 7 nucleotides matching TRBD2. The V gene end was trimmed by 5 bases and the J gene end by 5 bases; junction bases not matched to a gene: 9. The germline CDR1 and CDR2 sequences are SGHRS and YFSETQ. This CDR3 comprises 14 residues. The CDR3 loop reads CASRVGGPEETQYF. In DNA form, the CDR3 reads TGCGCCAGCAGAGTGGGAGGGCCGGAGGAGACCCAGTACTTC.

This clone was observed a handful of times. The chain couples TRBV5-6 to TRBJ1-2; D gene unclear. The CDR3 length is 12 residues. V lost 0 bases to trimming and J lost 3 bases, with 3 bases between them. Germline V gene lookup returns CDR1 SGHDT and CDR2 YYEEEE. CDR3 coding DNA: TGTGCCAGCAGCTTGGCGGACTATGGCTACACCTTC. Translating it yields CASSLADYGYTF.

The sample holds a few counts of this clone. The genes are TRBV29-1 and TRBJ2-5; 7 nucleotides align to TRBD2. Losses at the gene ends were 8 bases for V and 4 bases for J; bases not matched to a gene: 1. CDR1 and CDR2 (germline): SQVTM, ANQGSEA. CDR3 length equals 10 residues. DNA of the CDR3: TGCAGCTGCGGGGGAGAGACCCAGTACTTC. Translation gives CSCGGETQYF.

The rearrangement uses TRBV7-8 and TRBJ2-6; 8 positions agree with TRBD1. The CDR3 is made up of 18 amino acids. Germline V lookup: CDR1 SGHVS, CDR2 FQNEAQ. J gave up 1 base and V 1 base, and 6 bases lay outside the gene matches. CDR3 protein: CASSLDGRGRSGANVLTF. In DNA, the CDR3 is TGTGCCAGCAGCTTAGATGGCAGGGGGCGTTCTGGGGCCAACGTCCTGACTTTC.

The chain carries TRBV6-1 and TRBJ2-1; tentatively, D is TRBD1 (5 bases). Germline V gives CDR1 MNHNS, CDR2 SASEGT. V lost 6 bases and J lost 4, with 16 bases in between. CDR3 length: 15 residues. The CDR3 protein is CASRKGREWYNEQFF. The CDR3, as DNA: TGTGCCAGCAGAAAGGGGCGAGAATGGTACAATGAGCAGTTCTTC.

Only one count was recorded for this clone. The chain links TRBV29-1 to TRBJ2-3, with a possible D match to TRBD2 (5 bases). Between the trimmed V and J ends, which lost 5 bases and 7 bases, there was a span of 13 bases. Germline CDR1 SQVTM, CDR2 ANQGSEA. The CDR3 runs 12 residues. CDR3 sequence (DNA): TGCAGCGTTTCCGGACTTTCTTATACGCAGTATTTT. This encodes CSVSGLSYTQYF.

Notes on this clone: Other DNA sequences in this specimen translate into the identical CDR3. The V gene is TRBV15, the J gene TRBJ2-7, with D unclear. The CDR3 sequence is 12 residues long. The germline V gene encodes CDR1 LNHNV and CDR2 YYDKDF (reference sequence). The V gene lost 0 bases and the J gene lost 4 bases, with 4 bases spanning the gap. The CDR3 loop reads CATSREGYEQYF. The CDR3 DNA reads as TGTGCCACCAGCAGAGAAGGTTACGAGCAGTACTTC. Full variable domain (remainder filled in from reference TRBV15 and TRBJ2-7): DAMVIQNPRYQVTQFGKPVTLSCSQTLNHNVMYWYQQKSSQAPKLLFHYYDKDFNNEADTPDNFQSRRPNTSFCFLDIRSPGLGDTAMYLCATSREGYEQYFGPGTRLTVT.

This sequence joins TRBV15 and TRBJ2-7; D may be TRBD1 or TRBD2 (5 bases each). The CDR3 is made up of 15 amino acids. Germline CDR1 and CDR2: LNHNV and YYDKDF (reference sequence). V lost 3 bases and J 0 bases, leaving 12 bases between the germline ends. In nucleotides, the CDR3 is TGTGCCACCAGCAGGGGACCATCAAGCTCCTACGAGCAGTACTTC. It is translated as CATSRGPSSSYEQYF.

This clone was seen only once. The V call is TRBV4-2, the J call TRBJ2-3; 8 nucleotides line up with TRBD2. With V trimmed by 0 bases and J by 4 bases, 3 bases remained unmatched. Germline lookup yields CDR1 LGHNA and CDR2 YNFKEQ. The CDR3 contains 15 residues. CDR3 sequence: CASSQDPAGADTQYF. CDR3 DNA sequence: TGTGCCAGCAGCCAAGATCCAGCGGGAGCAGATACGCAGTATTTT.

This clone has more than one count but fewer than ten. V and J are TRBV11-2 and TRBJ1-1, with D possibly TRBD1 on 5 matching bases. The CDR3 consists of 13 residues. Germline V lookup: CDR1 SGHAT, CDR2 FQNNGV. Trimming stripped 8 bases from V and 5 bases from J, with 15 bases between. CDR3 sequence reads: CASGRARVTEAFF. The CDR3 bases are TGTGCCAGCGGCCGGGCCAGGGTTACTGAAGCTTTCTTT. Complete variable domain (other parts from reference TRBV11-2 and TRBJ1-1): EAGVAQSPRYKIIEKRQSVAFWCNPISGHATLYWYQQILGQGPKLLIQFQNNGVVDDSQLPKDRFSAERLKGVDSTLKIQPAKLEDSAVYLCASGRARVTEAFFGQGTRLTVV.

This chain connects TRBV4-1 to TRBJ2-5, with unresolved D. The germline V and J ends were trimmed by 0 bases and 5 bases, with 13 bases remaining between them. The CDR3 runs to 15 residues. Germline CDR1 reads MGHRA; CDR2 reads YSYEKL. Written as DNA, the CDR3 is TGCGCCAGCAGCCAAGATCTTAGGGTCGGGGAGACCCAGTACTTC. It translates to CASSQDLRVGETQYF.

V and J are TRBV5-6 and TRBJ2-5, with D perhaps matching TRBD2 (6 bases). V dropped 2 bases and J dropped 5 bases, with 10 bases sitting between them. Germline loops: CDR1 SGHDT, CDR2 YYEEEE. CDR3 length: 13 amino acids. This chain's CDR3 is CASSFLGGETQYF. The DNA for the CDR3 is TGTGCCAGCAGCTTTCTAGGAGGGGAGACCCAGTACTTC.

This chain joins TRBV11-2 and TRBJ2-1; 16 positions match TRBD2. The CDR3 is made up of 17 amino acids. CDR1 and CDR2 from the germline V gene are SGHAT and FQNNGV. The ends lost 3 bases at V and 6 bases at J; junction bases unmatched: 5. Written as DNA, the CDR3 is TGTGCCAGCAGCTTGGGACTAGCGGGAGGGCAGGGCAATGAGCAGTTCTTC. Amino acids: CASSLGLAGGQGNEQFF.

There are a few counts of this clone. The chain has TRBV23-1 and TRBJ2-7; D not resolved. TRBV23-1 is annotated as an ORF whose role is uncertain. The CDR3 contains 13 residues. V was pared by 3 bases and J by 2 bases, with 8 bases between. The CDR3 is CASSHPQTYEQYF. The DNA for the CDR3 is TGCGCCAGCAGTCATCCCCAGACCTACGAGCAGTACTTC.

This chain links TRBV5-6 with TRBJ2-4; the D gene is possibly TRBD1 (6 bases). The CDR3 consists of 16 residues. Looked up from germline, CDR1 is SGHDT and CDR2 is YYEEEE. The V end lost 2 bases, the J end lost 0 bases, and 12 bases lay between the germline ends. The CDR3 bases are TGTGCCAGCAGCTTAGGGGGAAGCCTAGCCAAAAACATTCAGTACTTC. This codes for CASSLGGSLAKNIQYF.

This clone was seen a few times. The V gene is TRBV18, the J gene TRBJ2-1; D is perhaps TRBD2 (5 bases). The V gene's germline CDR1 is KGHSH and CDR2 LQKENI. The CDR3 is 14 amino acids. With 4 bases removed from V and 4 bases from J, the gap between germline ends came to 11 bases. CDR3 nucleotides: TGTGCCAGCTCACACGAGCGGAGGTACAATGAGCAGTTCTTC. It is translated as CASSHERRYNEQFF. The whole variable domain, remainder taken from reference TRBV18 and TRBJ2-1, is NAGVMQNPRHLVRRRGQEARLRCSPMKGHSHVYWYRQLPEEGLKFMVYLQKENIIDESGMPKERFSAEFPKEGPSILRIQQVVRGDSAAYFCASSHERRYNEQFFGPGTRLTVL.

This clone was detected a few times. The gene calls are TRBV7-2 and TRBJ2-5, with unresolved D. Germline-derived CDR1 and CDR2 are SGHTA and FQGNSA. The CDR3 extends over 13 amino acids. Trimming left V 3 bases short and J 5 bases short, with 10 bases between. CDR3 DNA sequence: TGTGCCAGCAGCTTGTTAGGGCTCGAGACCCAGTACTTC. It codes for CASSLLGLETQYF.

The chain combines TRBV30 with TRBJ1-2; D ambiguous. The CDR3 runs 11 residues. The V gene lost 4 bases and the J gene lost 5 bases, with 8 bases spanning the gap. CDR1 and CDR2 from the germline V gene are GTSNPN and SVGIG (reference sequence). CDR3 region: CAWKMGYGYTF. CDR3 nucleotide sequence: TGTGCCTGGAAGATGGGTTATGGCTACACCTTC.

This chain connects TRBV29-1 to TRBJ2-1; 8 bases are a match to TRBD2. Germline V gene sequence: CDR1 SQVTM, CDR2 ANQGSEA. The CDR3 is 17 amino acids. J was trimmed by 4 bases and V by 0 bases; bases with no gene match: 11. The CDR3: CSVEDLPVAGLYNEQFF. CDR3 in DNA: TGCAGCGTTGAAGATCTTCCGGTAGCGGGACTATACAATGAGCAGTTCTTC.

CDR3 coding DNA: TGTGCCATCAGCTCCGGGCTTCAGGTTCGAGCTGGCTACACCTTC. Amino acids: CAISSGLQVRAGYTF. The V and J genes are TRBV10-3 and TRBJ1-2; D unresolved. V shed 6 bases and J shed 7 bases, with 21 bases lying between them. The length of the CDR3 is 15 residues. Germline CDR1 is ENHRY and CDR2 is SYGVKD.

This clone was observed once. The CDR3 bases are TGTGCCAGCAGCTTGAGCCCCCCAGATACGCAGTATTTT. Translation: CASSLSPPDTQYF. The chain carries TRBV5-6 and TRBJ2-3; D gene unclear. V was cut by 1 base and J by 4 bases, with 7 bases left in between. Germline V gene sequence: CDR1 SGHDT, CDR2 YYEEEE. The CDR3 is 13 residues long. The whole variable domain, filled in from reference TRBV5-6 and TRBJ2-3, reads DAGVTQSPTHLIKTRGQQVTLRCSPKSGHDTVSWYQQALGQGPQFIFQYYEEEERQRGNFPDRFSGHQFPNYSSELNVNALLLGDSALYLCASSLSPPDTQYFGPGTRLTVL.

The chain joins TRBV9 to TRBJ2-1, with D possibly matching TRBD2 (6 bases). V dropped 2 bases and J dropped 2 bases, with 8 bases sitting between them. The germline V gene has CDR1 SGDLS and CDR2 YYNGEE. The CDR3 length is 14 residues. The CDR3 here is CASSVSGTYNEQFF. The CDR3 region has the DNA TGTGCCAGCAGCGTTAGCGGCACCTACAATGAGCAGTTCTTC. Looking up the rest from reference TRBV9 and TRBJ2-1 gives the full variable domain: DSGVTQTPKHLITATGQRVTLRCSPRSGDLSVYWYQQSLDQGLQFLIQYYNGEERAKGNILERFSAQQFPDLHSELNLSSLELGDSALYFCASSVSGTYNEQFFGPGTRLTVL.

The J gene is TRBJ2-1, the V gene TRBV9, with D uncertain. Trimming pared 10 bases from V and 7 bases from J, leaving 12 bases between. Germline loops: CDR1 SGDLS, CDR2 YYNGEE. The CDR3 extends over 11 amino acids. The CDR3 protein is CAAQALNEQFF. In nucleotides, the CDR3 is TGTGCCGCCCAAGCGTTGAATGAGCAGTTCTTC. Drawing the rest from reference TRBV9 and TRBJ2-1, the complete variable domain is DSGVTQTPKHLITATGQRVTLRCSPRSGDLSVYWYQQSLDQGLQFLIQYYNGEERAKGNILERFSAQQFPDLHSELNLSSLELGDSALYFCAAQALNEQFFGPGTRLTVL.

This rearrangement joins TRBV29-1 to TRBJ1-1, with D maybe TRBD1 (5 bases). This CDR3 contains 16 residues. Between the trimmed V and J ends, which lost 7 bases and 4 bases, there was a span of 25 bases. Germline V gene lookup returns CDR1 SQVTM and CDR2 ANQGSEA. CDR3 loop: CSAVQGLSPGGTEAFF. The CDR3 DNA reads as TGCAGCGCGGTTCAGGGTCTATCACCGGGGGGCACTGAAGCTTTCTTT.

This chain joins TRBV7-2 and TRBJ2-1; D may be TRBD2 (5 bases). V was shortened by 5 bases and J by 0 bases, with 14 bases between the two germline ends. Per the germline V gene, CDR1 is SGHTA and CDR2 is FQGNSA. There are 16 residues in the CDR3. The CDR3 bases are TGTGCCAGCAGCCCCATCAGAGGGAGCTCCTACAATGAGCAGTTCTTC. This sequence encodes CASSPIRGSSYNEQFF.

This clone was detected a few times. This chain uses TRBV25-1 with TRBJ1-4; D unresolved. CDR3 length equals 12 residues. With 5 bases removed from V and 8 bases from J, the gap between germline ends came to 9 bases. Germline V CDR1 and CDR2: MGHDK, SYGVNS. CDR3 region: CASSQRGEKLFF. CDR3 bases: TGTGCCAGCAGTCAACGTGGGGAAAAACTGTTTTTT.